This is a list of T cell receptor beta chains from one sample in a study of technical replicates of blood from several donors. Measured with immunoSEQ multiplex PCR; TCRdb has only the in-frame clones, and not every one. This table has fewer than 90,000 clones, about 90% appearing once. Source material: T cells isolated from PBMCs. The origin of the receptors is a human donor in good health. The CDR3 runs from the conserved cysteine through the conserved F or W. A D gene is named only where the DNA matches it firmly. Some rows have no size entry. The others give once, few or many, or a class for an expanded clone.

.	TRBV27	.	TRBJ1-5	CASSQWAPSYSNQPQHF	TGTGCCAGCAGCCAGTGGGCCCCATCATATAGCAATCAGCCCCAGCATTTT
TRBD2	TRBV28	.	TRBJ2-7	CASRGLAGGGKQYF	TGTGCCAGCAGGGGACTAGCGGGAGGGGGTAAGCAGTACTTC
.	TRBV18	.	TRBJ2-1	CASSPPTASGNEQFF	TGTGCCAGCTCACCTCCCACAGCCTCCGGCAATGAGCAGTTCTTC
TRBD2	TRBV7-2	.	TRBJ2-5	CASSLERESMETQYF	TGTGCCAGCAGCTTAGAGCGGGAGTCCATGGAGACCCAGTACTTC
TRBD2	TRBV7-6	.	TRBJ2-1	CASSRGSQGNEQFF	TGTGCCAGCAGCCGCGGGAGTCAAGGCAATGAGCAGTTCTTC
.	TRBV15	.	TRBJ2-3	CATEAGRGTDTQYF	TGTGCCACCGAGGCGGGGAGAGGCACAGATACGCAGTATTTT
.	TRBV19	.	TRBJ1-4	CASSITGGEKLFF	TGTGCCAGTAGTATAACAGGCGGTGAAAAACTGTTTTTT
.	TRBV11-3	.	TRBJ1-1	CASSPIKGADTEAFF	TGTGCCAGCAGCCCGATCAAAGGGGCGGACACTGAAGCTTTCTTT
.	TRBV5-1	.	TRBJ2-6	CASSLGAGNSGANVLTF	TGCGCCAGCAGCTTGGGGGCGGGAAACTCTGGGGCCAACGTCCTGACTTTC
.	TRBV5-1	.	TRBJ2-5	CASSSVAETQYF	TGCGCCAGCAGCTCAGTGGCAGAGACCCAGTACTTC
TRBD1	TRBV28	.	TRBJ1-5	CASSWTGFDQPQHF	TGTGCCAGCAGTTGGACAGGGTTCGATCAGCCCCAGCATTTT
.	TRBV7-3	.	TRBJ1-4	CASSLTGATNEKLFF	TGTGCCAGCAGCTTAACGGGAGCCACGAATGAAAAACTGTTTTTT
TRBD1	TRBV28	.	TRBJ2-7	CASSFGDSHYEQYF	TGTGCCAGCAGTTTCGGGGACAGTCACTACGAGCAGTACTTC
TRBD1	TRBV6-5	.	TRBJ2-2	CASTLGGAGTGELFF	TGTGCCAGCACTTTAGGGGGCGCAGGCACCGGGGAGCTGTTTTTT
.	TRBV19	medium-sized	TRBJ1-5	CASSRGPNQPQHF	TGTGCCAGTAGTCGAGGTCCCAATCAGCCCCAGCATTTT
TRBD1	TRBV25-1	once	TRBJ1-5	CASSCRTGGKLPQHF	TGTGCCAGCAGCTGTAGAACAGGGGGCAAATTACCCCAGCATTTT
.	TRBV14	.	TRBJ2-3	CASSQDGLFTDTQYF	TGTGCCAGCAGCCAAGATGGACTCTTCACAGATACGCAGTATTTT
TRBD1	TRBV5-6	once	TRBJ1-2	CASSLQGANGYTF	TGTGCCAGCAGCTTGCAGGGGGCAAATGGCTACACCTTC
.	TRBV29-1	.	TRBJ2-3	CSVPMGGVRDTQYF	TGCAGCGTTCCCATGGGGGGAGTGAGAGATACGCAGTATTTT
TRBD2	TRBV7-2	.	TRBJ2-1	CASSLGGLAAYNEQFF	TGTGCCAGCAGCTTAGGGGGACTAGCGGCCTACAATGAGCAGTTCTTC
TRBD2	TRBV2	once	TRBJ2-1	CASSALAGSRDEQFF	TGTGCCAGCAGTGCCTTAGCGGGATCGAGGGATGAGCAGTTCTTC
TRBD2	TRBV5-1	.	TRBJ2-3	CASSSSSGRLATDTQYF	TGCGCCAGCAGTTCCTCTAGCGGGAGGTTGGCGACAGATACGCAGTATTTT
.	TRBV27	.	TRBJ2-6	CASSLYINSGANVLTF	TGTGCCAGCAGTTTATACATCAACTCTGGGGCCAACGTCCTGACTTTC
.	TRBV2	once	TRBJ2-5	CASSTLETQYF	TGTGCCAGCAGTACTTTAGAGACCCAGTACTTC
TRBD2	TRBV7-3	.	TRBJ2-2	CASSRLAGGGNTGELFF	TGTGCCAGCAGCCGACTAGCGGGAGGTGGGAACACCGGGGAGCTGTTTTTT
TRBD1	TRBV6-5	.	TRBJ2-5	CASSLATGVQYF	TGTGCCAGCAGTTTAGCTACAGGGGTCCAGTACTTC
.	TRBV28	.	TRBJ1-5	CASSLGREGQPQHF	TGTGCCAGCAGTTTAGGCAGGGAAGGTCAGCCCCAGCATTTT
TRBD1	TRBV5-5	.	TRBJ2-7	CASSWKTTGGCEF	TGTGCCAGCAGCTGGAAGACTACAGGGGGTTGCGAGTTC
TRBD2	TRBV9	.	TRBJ2-7	CASSAGGLPYEQYF	TGTGCCAGCAGCGCGGGAGGATTACCCTACGAGCAGTACTTC
TRBD2	TRBV30	.	TRBJ2-1	CAWNLRSSGTYEQFF	TGTGCCTGGAACCTCAGGAGTAGCGGGACCTATGAGCAGTTCTTC
.	TRBV30	.	TRBJ2-4	CAWSVAGGWNIQYF	TGTGCCTGGAGTGTAGCAGGGGGGTGGAACATTCAGTACTTC
TRBD1	TRBV9	.	TRBJ1-4	CASSGGETGGSTNEKLFF	TGTGCCAGCAGCGGAGGGGAGACAGGGGGCTCAACTAATGAAAAACTGTTTTTT
.	TRBV6-6	once	TRBJ1-5	CASSYVGDQPQHF	TGTGCCAGCAGTTACGTAGGGGATCAGCCCCAGCATTTT
TRBD1	TRBV10-3	.	TRBJ1-2	CASGGQGIYGYTF	TGTGCCTCCGGGGGACAGGGAATCTATGGCTACACCTTC
.	TRBV29-1	once	TRBJ1-4	CSVDSAGSNEKLFF	TGCAGCGTTGATTCGGCAGGTTCTAATGAAAAACTGTTTTTT
TRBD2	TRBV2	.	TRBJ2-7	CASFVNSGSSREQYF	TGTGCCAGCTTCGTTAATAGCGGGAGTAGTAGGGAGCAGTACTTC
.	TRBV6-1	.	TRBJ1-5	CASTPGHYQPQHF	TGTGCCAGCACTCCGGGACACTATCAGCCCCAGCATTTT
.	TRBV30	.	TRBJ1-5	CAWSEDSNQPQHF	TGTGCCTGGAGTGAGGACTCAAATCAGCCCCAGCATTTT
.	TRBV9	.	TRBJ2-2	CASSVAGGPGELFF	TGTGCCAGCAGCGTAGCAGGAGGGCCCGGGGAGCTGTTTTTT
TRBD1	TRBV19	.	TRBJ1-2	CASSMGQGAHGYTF	TGTGCCAGTAGTATGGGGCAGGGGGCCCATGGCTACACCTTC
TRBD2	TRBV13	.	TRBJ2-1	CASSPRAGRTYNEQFF	TGTGCCAGCAGCCCAAGAGCCGGGAGGACCTACAATGAGCAGTTCTTC
TRBD1	TRBV5-6	.	TRBJ2-2	CASSFIKQGGNTGELFF	TGTGCCAGCAGCTTTATAAAACAGGGGGGGAACACCGGGGAGCTGTTTTTT